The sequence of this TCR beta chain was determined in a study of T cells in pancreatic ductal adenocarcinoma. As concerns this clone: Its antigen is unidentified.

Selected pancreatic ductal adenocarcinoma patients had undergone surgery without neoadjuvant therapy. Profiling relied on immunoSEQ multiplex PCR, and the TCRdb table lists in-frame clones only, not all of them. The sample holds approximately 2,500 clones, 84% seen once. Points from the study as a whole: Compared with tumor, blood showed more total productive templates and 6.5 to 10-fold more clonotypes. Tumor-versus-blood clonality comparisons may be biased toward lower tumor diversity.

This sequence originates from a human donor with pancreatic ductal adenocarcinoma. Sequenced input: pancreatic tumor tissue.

The CDR3 sequence is CASSDPGRGAEKLFF. The CDR3 nucleotides are TGTGCCAGTAGTGACCCGGGACGGGGGGCTGAAAAACTGTTTTTT. The genes are TRBV19 and TRBJ1-4, with D possibly TRBD1 on 6 matching bases. This CDR3 has 15 amino acids. Trimming shortened V by 5 bases and J by 7 bases, and 17 bases separated the two germline ends. Germline V gene lookup returns CDR1 LNHDA and CDR2 SQIVND (reference sequence).